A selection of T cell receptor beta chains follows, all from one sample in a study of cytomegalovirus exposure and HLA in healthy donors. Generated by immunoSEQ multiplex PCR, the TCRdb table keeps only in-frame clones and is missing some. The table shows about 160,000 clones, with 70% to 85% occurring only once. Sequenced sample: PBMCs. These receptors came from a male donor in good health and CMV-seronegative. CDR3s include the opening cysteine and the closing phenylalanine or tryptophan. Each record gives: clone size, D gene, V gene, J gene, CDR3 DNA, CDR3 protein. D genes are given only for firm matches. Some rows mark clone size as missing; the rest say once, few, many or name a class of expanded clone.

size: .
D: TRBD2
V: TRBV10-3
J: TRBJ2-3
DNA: TGTGCCATCAGTGAGTCGGGGGTAGCGGGGGATACGCAGTATTTT
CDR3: CAISESGVAGDTQYF

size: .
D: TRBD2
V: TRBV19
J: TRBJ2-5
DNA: TGTGCCAGTAGTATAGGTACTAGCGGGAGGCAAGAGACCCAGTACTTC
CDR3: CASSIGTSGRQETQYF

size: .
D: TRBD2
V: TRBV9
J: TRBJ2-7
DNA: TGTGCCAGCAGCCCGAGAGGGGCGGGGGGCTACGAGCAGTACTTC
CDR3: CASSPRGAGGYEQYF

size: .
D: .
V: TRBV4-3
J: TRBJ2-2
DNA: TGCGCCAGCAGCCAAGAGGGGGGTATTACCGGGGAGCTGTTTTTT
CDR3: CASSQEGGITGELFF

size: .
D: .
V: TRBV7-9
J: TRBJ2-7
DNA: TGTGCCAGCAGCCCTCGGGTGGTAAGCTCCTACGAGCAGTACTTC
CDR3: CASSPRVVSSYEQYF

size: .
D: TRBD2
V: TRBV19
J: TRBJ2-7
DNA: TGTGCCAGTAGTCCCGGGGGGTACGAGCAGTACTTC
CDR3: CASSPGGYEQYF

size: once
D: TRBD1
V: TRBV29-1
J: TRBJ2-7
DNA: TGCAGCGTTACGGCGGGACAGGGCCTCTACGAGCAGTACTTC
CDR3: CSVTAGQGLYEQYF

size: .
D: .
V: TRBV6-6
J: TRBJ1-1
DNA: TGTGCCAGCACCGAGACAGGTCTCAGGAACACTGAAGCTTTCTTT
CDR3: CASTETGLRNTEAFF

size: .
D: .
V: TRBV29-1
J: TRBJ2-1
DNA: TGCAGCGTTGAAGCCCTGGGCGGGTTGGCGTTCTTC
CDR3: CSVEALGGLAFF

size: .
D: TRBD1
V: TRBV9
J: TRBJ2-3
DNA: TGTGCCAGCAGCCCGGTGGACAGGGGCGGGTCGGATACGCAGTATTTT
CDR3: CASSPVDRGGSDTQYF

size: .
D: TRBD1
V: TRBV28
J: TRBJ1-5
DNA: TGTGCCAGCAGATTCGGGACAGGGGGCCCCCGTAACAATCAGCCCCAGCATTTT
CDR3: CASRFGTGGPRNNQPQHF

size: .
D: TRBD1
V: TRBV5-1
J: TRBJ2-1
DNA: TGCGCCAGCAGCGATTTGGACAGGGGGTTCTTC
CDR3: CASSDLDRGFF

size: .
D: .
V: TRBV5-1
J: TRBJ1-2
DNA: TGCGCCAGCAGCTTGGGGCAGGGGAACTATGGCTACACCTTC
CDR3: CASSLGQGNYGYTF

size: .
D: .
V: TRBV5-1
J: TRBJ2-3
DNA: TGCGCCAGCAGCTTGGAGTTAGGGGGCACAGATACGCAGTATTTT
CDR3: CASSLELGGTDTQYF

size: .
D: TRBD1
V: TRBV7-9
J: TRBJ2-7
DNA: TGTGCCAGCAGCTTAGGGTGGACAGGTTACGAGCAGTACTTC
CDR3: CASSLGWTGYEQYF

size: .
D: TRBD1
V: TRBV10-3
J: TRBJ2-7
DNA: TGTGCCATCAGTGATCCCCCCTCGGCAGGGGGTCGCGAGCAGTACTTC
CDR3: CAISDPPSAGGREQYF

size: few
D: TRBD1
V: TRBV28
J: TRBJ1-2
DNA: TGTGCCAGCAGTTATCAGGGGGCCGGGGGCTACACCTTC
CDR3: CASSYQGAGGYTF

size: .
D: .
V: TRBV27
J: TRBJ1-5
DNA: TGTGCCGGCCGGGACTGTAGCAATCAGCCCCAGCATTTT
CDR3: CAGRDCSNQPQHF

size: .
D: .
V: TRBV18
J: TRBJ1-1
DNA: TGTGCCAGCTCTCCCGACTCCCTGAACACTGAAGCTTTCTTT
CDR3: CASSPDSLNTEAFF

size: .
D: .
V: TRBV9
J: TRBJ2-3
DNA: TGTGCCAGCAGCGTAGGAGCAGATACGCAGTATTTT
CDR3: CASSVGADTQYF

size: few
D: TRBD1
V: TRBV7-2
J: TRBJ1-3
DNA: TGTGCCAGCAGCTCCTTCGGACAGGGAGGAAACACCATATATTTT
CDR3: CASSSFGQGGNTIYF

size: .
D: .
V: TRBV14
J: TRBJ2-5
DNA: TGTGCCAGCAGCCCCTCTGTTGGGGGGTCGGAGGAGACCCAGTACTTC
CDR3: CASSPSVGGSEETQYF

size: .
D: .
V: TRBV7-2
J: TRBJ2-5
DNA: TGTGCCAGCAGCTTAGATACAGGGTCCCCAGAGACCCAGTACTTC
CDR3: CASSLDTGSPETQYF

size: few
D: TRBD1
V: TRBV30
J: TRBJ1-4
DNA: TGTGCCTGGAGTGTAAGGGGGACAGGGAATGAAAAACTGTTTTTT
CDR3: CAWSVRGTGNEKLFF

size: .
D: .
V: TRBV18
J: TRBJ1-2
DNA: TGTGCCAGCTCACCGGAGGAGGGCTACACCTTC
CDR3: CASSPEEGYTF

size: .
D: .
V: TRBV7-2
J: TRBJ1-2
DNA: TGTGCCAGCAGCCTAACGGGACAACAGTTATATGGCTACACCTTC
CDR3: CASSLTGQQLYGYTF

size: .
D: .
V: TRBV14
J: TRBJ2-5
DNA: TGTGCCAGCAGCCAATGGAGGGGAAAAGAGACCCAGTACTTC
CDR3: CASSQWRGKETQYF

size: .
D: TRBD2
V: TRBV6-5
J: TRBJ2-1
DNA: TGTGCCAGCAGTTACTCGAGGGCGGGAGCAGACAATGAGCAGTTCTTC
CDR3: CASSYSRAGADNEQFF

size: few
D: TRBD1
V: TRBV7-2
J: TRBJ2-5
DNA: TGTGCCAGCAGAAGGGACAGGGCGGTGGAAGAGACCCAGTACTTC
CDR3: CASRRDRAVEETQYF

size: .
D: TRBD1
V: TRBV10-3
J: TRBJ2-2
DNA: TGTGCCATCAGGTCGACAGGGGGTACAGCCGGGGAGCTGTTTTTT
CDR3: CAIRSTGGTAGELFF

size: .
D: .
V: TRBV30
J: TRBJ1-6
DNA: TGTGCCTGGATCTCCTTGACAGCCCTTTATAATTCACCCCTCCACTTT
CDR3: CAWISLTALYNSPLHF

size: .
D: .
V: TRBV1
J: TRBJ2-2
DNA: TGCACCAGCAGCCCCGATGGGGGGGGGAACACCGGGGAGCTGTTTTTT
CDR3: CTSSPDGGGNTGELFF